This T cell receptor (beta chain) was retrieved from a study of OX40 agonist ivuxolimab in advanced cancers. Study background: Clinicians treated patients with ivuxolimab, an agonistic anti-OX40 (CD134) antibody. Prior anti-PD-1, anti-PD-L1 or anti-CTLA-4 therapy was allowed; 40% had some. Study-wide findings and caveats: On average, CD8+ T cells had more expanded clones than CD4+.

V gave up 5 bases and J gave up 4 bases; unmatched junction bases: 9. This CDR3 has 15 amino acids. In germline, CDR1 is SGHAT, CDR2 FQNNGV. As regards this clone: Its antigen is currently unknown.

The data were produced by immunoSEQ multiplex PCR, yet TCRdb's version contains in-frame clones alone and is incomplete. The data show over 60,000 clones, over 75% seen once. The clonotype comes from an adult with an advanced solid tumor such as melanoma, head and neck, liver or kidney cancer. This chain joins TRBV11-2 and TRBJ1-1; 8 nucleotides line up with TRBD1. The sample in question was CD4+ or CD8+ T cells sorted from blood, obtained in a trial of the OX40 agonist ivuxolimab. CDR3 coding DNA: TGTGCCAGCAGCACCATGACAGGGGTGAGCACTGAAGCTTTCTTT. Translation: CASSTMTGVSTEAFF.